This is a list of T cell receptor beta chains from one sample in a study of blood T cell repertoires in COVID-19. Measured with immunoSEQ multiplex PCR; TCRdb has only the in-frame clones, and not every one. Of around 200,000 clones listed, about 86% are singletons. The sample consisted of peripheral blood. The receptors stem from a human donor with acute or convalescent COVID-19. The donor label of this sample is uncertain. The CDR3 runs from the conserved cysteine through the conserved F or W. A D gene is named only where the DNA matches it firmly. Not every row has a clone size; where given, it reads once, few, many or a size class.

CASSDPCSGRRPYEQYF | TGTGCCAGCAGCGACCCATGCAGCGGGAGGCGCCCCTACGAGCAGTACTTC | TRBV6-4 | TRBD2 | NA | TRBJ2-7
CASSMNGANYGYTF | TGTGCCAGTAGTATGAACGGAGCTAACTATGGCTACACCTTC | TRBV19 | NA | NA | TRBJ1-2
CASSPGQGGQETQYF | TGTGCCAGCAGCCCAGGACAGGGGGGACAAGAGACCCAGTACTTC | TRBV2 | TRBD1 | NA | TRBJ2-5
CASSGGGTNYGYTF | TGTGCCAGCAGTGGGGGAGGGACTAACTATGGCTACACCTTC | TRBV28 | NA | once | TRBJ1-2
CASSEGTGNQPQHF | TGTGCCAGCAGTGAAGGGACAGGCAATCAGCCCCAGCATTTT | TRBV6-1 | NA | NA | TRBJ1-5
CASSLGRAEWGYTF | TGTGCCAGCAGCTTAGGCAGGGCAGAGTGGGGCTACACCTTC | TRBV11-2 | NA | NA | TRBJ1-2
CASSRSGGVAFF | TGCGCCAGCAGCAGGAGCGGGGGGGTAGCTTTCTTT | TRBV5-1 | NA | NA | TRBJ1-1
CASSQDGAGGSYNEQFF | TGTGCCAGCAGCCAAGACGGAGCGGGGGGCTCTTACAATGAGCAGTTCTTC | TRBV4-2 | TRBD2 | NA | TRBJ2-1
CASTPIEQGEYSPLHF | TGTGCCAGTACCCCCATTGAACAGGGGGAGTATTCACCCCTCCACTTT | TRBV19 | TRBD1 | NA | TRBJ1-6
CAWGRGDNQPQHF | TGTGCCTGGGGTCGGGGGGACAATCAGCCCCAGCATTTT | TRBV30 | NA | NA | TRBJ1-5
CASSAQGVGYEQYF | TGTGCCAGCAGTGCACAGGGGGTTGGGTACGAGCAGTACTTC | TRBV2 | TRBD1 | NA | TRBJ2-7
CASSPTGNSPLHF | TGTGCCAGCAGTCCCACAGGGAACTCACCCCTCCACTTT | TRBV2 | NA | NA | TRBJ1-6
CASLGYRTVNTEAFF | TGTGCCAGCTTGGGGTACAGGACCGTGAACACTGAAGCTTTCTTT | TRBV6-6 | NA | NA | TRBJ1-1
CASSKGQGYEQPQHF | TGTGCCAGCAGTAAGGGACAGGGATACGAACAGCCCCAGCATTTT | TRBV6-6 | TRBD1 | NA | TRBJ1-5
CASSTSTGAGNSPLHF | TGTGCCAGTAGTACTTCGACCGGAGCGGGGAATTCACCCCTCCACTTT | TRBV19 | NA | NA | TRBJ1-6
CASSSYRGPGYTF | TGTGCCAGCAGCTCTTACAGGGGGCCTGGCTACACCTTC | TRBV28 | TRBD1 | NA | TRBJ1-2
CASSVTGGINTEAFF | TGTGCCAGTAGTGTAACAGGGGGCATAAACACTGAAGCTTTCTTT | TRBV19 | TRBD1 | NA | TRBJ1-1
CAIMTQRRGGSYNSPLHF | TGTGCCATCATGACCCAGAGAAGGGGTGGATCCTATAATTCACCCCTCCACTTT | TRBV28 | NA | few | TRBJ1-6
CASSQGPGAGNTIYF | TGTGCCAGCAGCCAAGGCCCAGGGGCTGGAAACACCATATATTTT | TRBV14 | NA | NA | TRBJ1-3
CASSQGGHGGTEAFF | TGTGCCAGCAGCCAAGGTGGACATGGTGGCACTGAAGCTTTCTTT | TRBV3-1/TRBV3-2 | NA | few | TRBJ1-1
CASSYSPPGTSNEQFF | TGTGCCAGCAGTTACTCGCCGCCAGGGACTAGCAATGAGCAGTTCTTC | TRBV6-5 | TRBD2 | NA | TRBJ2-1
CASSLAPGGAGEQFF | TGTGCCAGCAGCTTAGCTCCCGGGGGGGCAGGTGAGCAGTTCTTC | TRBV7-9 | TRBD2 | NA | TRBJ2-1
CASSQDIYGYTF | TGTGCCAGCAGCCAAGATATCTATGGCTACACCTTC | TRBV4-2 | NA | NA | TRBJ1-2
CASSTNPGTVNTEAFF | TGTGCCAGCAGTACTAACCCCGGGACAGTGAACACTGAAGCTTTCTTT | TRBV27 | TRBD1 | few | TRBJ1-1
CASSEKEWPSGGHEQFF | TGTGCCAGCAGTGAGAAAGAATGGCCTAGCGGGGGGCATGAGCAGTTCTTC | TRBV6-1 | TRBD2 | NA | TRBJ2-1